A single sample gave rise to the 16 T cell receptor beta chains below, sequenced in a study of OX40 agonist ivuxolimab in advanced cancers. The repertoire was sequenced with immunoSEQ multiplex PCR; TCRdb's copy has only in-frame clones and lacks some. Of more than 80,000 clones in the sample, 90% were seen once. The sequencing here drew on CD4+ or CD8+ T cells sorted from blood, taken in a trial of the OX40 agonist ivuxolimab. The receptor source for this set is an adult with an advanced solid tumor such as melanoma, head and neck, liver or kidney cancer.

The genes are TRBV28 and TRBJ1-1, with D perhaps TRBD1 (5 bases). V was shortened by 8 bases and J by 1 base, with 17 bases between the two germline ends. CDR1 is MDHEN, CDR2 SYDVKM, per germline. CDR3 length: 15 residues. The CDR3 nucleotides read TGTGCCAGCTATTCAGCGGGGCAGCCGAACACTGAAGCTTTCTTT. Translation: CASYSAGQPNTEAFF.

The chain employs TRBV7-2 and TRBJ2-2, with 9 bases matching TRBD1. This CDR3 is built from 16 residues. In germline, CDR1 is SGHTA, CDR2 FQGNSA. With 5 bases clipped from V and 5 bases from J, the junction kept 9 bases outside the gene matches. CDR3 residues: CASSAPLGQGTGELFF. Here the CDR3 DNA reads TGTGCCAGCAGCGCCCCACTCGGACAGGGGACCGGGGAGCTGTTTTTT.

This sequence joins TRBV29-1 and TRBJ2-3, with D possibly TRBD2 on 6 matching bases. CDR1 and CDR2 (germline): SQVTM, ANQGSEA. This CDR3 is built from 13 residues. V was shortened by 4 bases and J by 1 base, with 9 bases between the two germline ends. CDR3 DNA: TGCAGCGTTGGGGAGCGGGGCACAGATACGCAGTATTTT. This gives the protein CSVGERGTDTQYF.

This chain links TRBV19 with TRBJ2-1, with D unresolved. This CDR3 spans 14 amino acids. Germline V gene sequence: CDR1 LNHDA, CDR2 SQIVND (reference sequence). The germline V and J ends were trimmed by 6 bases and 0 bases, with 9 bases remaining between them. The CDR3 region is CASRKVSSYNEQFF. As DNA, the CDR3 is TGTGCCAGTAGAAAGGTGTCCTCCTACAATGAGCAGTTCTTC. The complete variable domain, with remaining parts taken from reference TRBV19 and TRBJ2-1, reads DGGITQSPKYLFRKEGQNVTLSCEQNLNHDAMYWYRQDPGQGLRLIYYSQIVNDFQKGDIAEGYSVSREKKESFPLTVTSAQKNPTAFYLCASRKVSSYNEQFFGPGTRLTVL.

Only a few counts were recorded for this clone. CDR3 protein: CASSLGGTVQETQYF. The CDR3, as DNA: TGTGCCAGCAGCTTAGGCGGGACAGTCCAAGAGACCCAGTACTTC. V gene TRBV13 combines with J gene TRBJ2-5, with TRBD1 matching over 7 bases. V lost 0 bases to trimming and J lost 1 base; unmatched junction nucleotides: 2. This CDR3 has 15 amino acids. CDR1 and CDR2 (germline): PRHDT, FYEKMQ (reference sequence).

The V and J genes are TRBV6-5 and TRBJ1-1; 8 bases agree with TRBD1. The CDR3 length is 15 residues. After removal of 6 bases from V and 5 bases from J, the junction contained 11 bases not matched to a gene. Germline V gene sequence: CDR1 MNHEY, CDR2 SVGAGI. This CDR3 reads CASRSTGAGRTEAFF. CDR3 in DNA: TGTGCCAGCAGATCGACAGGGGCAGGTAGAACTGAAGCTTTCTTT.

The chain has TRBV14 and TRBJ1-1; 10 nucleotides line up with TRBD1. The V segment lost 0 bases and the J segment 10 bases; nucleotides outside the gene matches: 5. CDR3 size: 14 residues. Germline values: CDR1 SGHDN, CDR2 FVKESK. For the CDR3, the DNA is TGTGCCAGCAGCCAAGATCCGGGACAGGGGAGAGCTTTCTTT. Translating gives CASSQDPGQGRAFF.

The chain employs TRBV10-3 and TRBJ1-2; D is perhaps TRBD1 (6 bases). The germline V and J ends were trimmed by 3 bases and 6 bases, with 11 bases remaining between them. Germline V gives CDR1 ENHRY, CDR2 SYGVKD. This CDR3 has 13 amino acids. The CDR3 spells CAISEQGGNGYTF. CDR3 bases: TGTGCCATCAGTGAACAGGGAGGGAATGGCTACACCTTC.

This CDR3 reads CAWSLGLAGSNEQFF. CDR3 coding DNA: TGTGCCTGGTCCCTAGGACTAGCGGGCTCCAATGAGCAGTTCTTC. The chain has TRBV30 and TRBJ2-1; 11 bases map to TRBD2. V lost 5 bases to trimming and J lost 6 bases; unmatched junction nucleotides: 9. The CDR3 is 15 amino acids. Germline values: CDR1 GTSNPN, CDR2 SVGIG (reference sequence).

V usage is TRBV28 and J usage is TRBJ1-3; tentatively, D is TRBD1 (6 bases). The CDR3 runs to 12 residues. The germline V and J ends were trimmed by 4 bases and 7 bases, with 8 bases remaining between them. Per germline, CDR1 MDHEN and CDR2 SYDVKM. CDR3 bases: TGTGCCAGCAGTTACCAGGGGAACACCATATATTTT. This sequence encodes CASSYQGNTIYF.

This clone occurred once. This chain connects TRBV7-9 to TRBJ1-4, with 8 bases that match TRBD1. Looked up from germline, CDR1 is SEHNR and CDR2 is FQNEAQ (reference sequence). With 3 bases clipped from V and 4 bases from J, the junction kept 7 bases outside the gene matches. CDR3 length: 16 residues. CDR3 sequence: CASSFGRGLYNEKLFF. DNA for the CDR3: TGTGCCAGCAGCTTCGGCAGGGGGCTTTATAATGAAAAACTGTTTTTT.

This chain uses TRBV30 with TRBJ1-4; the D is unclear. The CDR3 runs 15 residues. CDR1 and CDR2 from the germline V gene are GTSNPN and SVGIG (reference sequence). Trimming took 4 bases from V and 3 from J, leaving 15 bases between them. CDR3 sequence: CAWKSPEIPNEKLFF. CDR3 nucleotides: TGTGCCTGGAAGTCGCCGGAGATCCCTAATGAAAAACTGTTTTTT.

The CDR3 sequence: CAIGQNNQPQHF. DNA of the CDR3: TGTGCCATCGGACAGAATAATCAGCCCCAGCATTTT. The chain is built from TRBV10-3 and TRBJ1-5, with D maybe TRBD1 (6 bases). The CDR3 has 12 residues. Between the trimmed V and J ends, which lost 8 bases and 4 bases, there was a span of 9 bases. Germline lookup yields CDR1 ENHRY and CDR2 SYGVKD.

The V and J genes are TRBV7-8 and TRBJ2-3, with D perhaps TRBD2 (5 bases). Trimming took 5 bases from V and 6 from J, leaving 15 bases between them. Germline V gives CDR1 SGHVS, CDR2 FQNEAQ. This CDR3 region has 14 residues. The CDR3 bases are TGTGCCAGCAGCACTTCGGGATTCCCGGATACGCAGTATTTT. Translating gives CASSTSGFPDTQYF.

V is TRBV6-5 and J is TRBJ2-7, with D perhaps TRBD1 (6 bases). Germline CDR1 MNHEY, CDR2 SVGAGI. This CDR3 spans 12 amino acids. V was shortened by 5 bases and J by 3 bases, with 8 bases between the two germline ends. The CDR3 DNA reads TGTGCCAGCAGTACAGGGTTCTACGAGCAGTACTTC. Its translation: CASSTGFYEQYF.

Of note for this clone: One end of the junction fails to match germline, which may point to a read error. CDR3 sequence reads: CASTLPRRSSYEQYF. CDR3 in DNA: TGTGCCAGCACCTTACCCCGAAGAAGCTCCTACGAGCAGTACTTC. J is TRBJ2-7 and V is TRBV7-2; the D is unclear. The CDR3 length is 15 residues. Germline loops: CDR1 SGHTA, CDR2 FQGNSA.